The rows below give T cell receptor beta chains drawn from one sample of a study of T cells in Graves' hyperthyroidism and ophthalmopathy. TCRdb recomputed calls from the multiplex PCR reads with MiXCR, one row per CDR3 protein. The data show 500,000 to 600,000 distinct CDR3 sequences, with 40% to 55% seen just once and about 8.3% held by the top ten. Source material: peripheral blood or thyroid tissue (not recorded which). Receptors were obtained from a woman aged 18-35 years with Graves' hyperthyroidism. Each CDR3 is given with its conserved first and last residue. D genes are given only for firm matches. For some rows the clone size is stated as once, few or many, or as a class when expanded; others skip it.

clone size: .; V gene: TRBV29-1; D gene: TRBD1; J gene: TRBJ1-5; CDR3 protein: CSVERQGQGEHF; CDR3 DNA: TGCAGCGTTGAGAGACAGGGGCAGGGCGAGCATTTT
clone size: .; V gene: TRBV15; D gene: .; J gene: TRBJ2-6; CDR3 protein: CATSPSRRGTGANVLTF; CDR3 DNA: TGTGCCACCAGCCCATCCAGGAGAGGTACCGGGGCCAACGTCCTGACTTTC
clone size: many; V gene: TRBV5-6; D gene: .; J gene: TRBJ1-6; CDR3 protein: CASSPSPRGRNSPLHF; CDR3 DNA: TGTGCCAGCAGCCCCAGCCCTAGAGGCAGAAATTCACCCCTCCACTTT
clone size: .; V gene: TRBV11-1; D gene: .; J gene: TRBJ2-5; CDR3 protein: CASSLKGSGSLQYF; CDR3 DNA: TGTGCCAGCAGCTTAAAAGGCTCGGGGTCCTTGCAGTACTTC
clone size: .; V gene: TRBV2; D gene: .; J gene: TRBJ2-7; CDR3 protein: CASSHRTESYGQYF; CDR3 DNA: TGTGCCAGCAGTCATAGGACAGAAAGCTACGGGCAGTACTTC
clone size: .; V gene: TRBV5-1; D gene: .; J gene: TRBJ1-3; CDR3 protein: CASSLVPDGNPGNTIYF; CDR3 DNA: TGCGCCAGCAGCTTGGTGCCTGACGGCAACCCCGGAAACACCATATATTTT
clone size: once; V gene: TRBV2; D gene: .; J gene: TRBJ1-3; CDR3 protein: CASSEALGFWRGDTIYF; CDR3 DNA: TGTGCCAGCAGTGAAGCGCTTGGGTTTTGGAGGGGGGACACCATATATTTT
clone size: many; V gene: TRBV20-1; D gene: TRBD1; J gene: TRBJ2-5; CDR3 protein: CSASSGTAQETQYF; CDR3 DNA: TGCAGTGCTAGTTCCGGGACAGCACAAGAGACCCAGTACTTC
clone size: .; V gene: TRBV20-1; D gene: .; J gene: TRBJ1-5; CDR3 protein: CSARDPNSNQPQHF; CDR3 DNA: TGCAGTGCTAGAGATCCGAATAGCAATCAGCCCCAGCATTTT
clone size: .; V gene: TRBV10-3; D gene: .; J gene: TRBJ2-5; CDR3 protein: CAISRGRTGQETQYF; CDR3 DNA: TGTGCCATCAGTCGCGGGCGGACTGGCCAAGAGACCCAGTACTTC
clone size: many; V gene: TRBV6-6; D gene: .; J gene: TRBJ1-5; CDR3 protein: CASSTGQQPQHF; CDR3 DNA: TGTGCCAGCAGTACGGGGCAACAGCCCCAGCATTTT
clone size: many; V gene: TRBV27; D gene: .; J gene: TRBJ1-6; CDR3 protein: CASSLLGRRSPLHF; CDR3 DNA: TGTGCCAGCAGTTTATTGGGGCGACGGTCACCCCTCCACTTT
clone size: .; V gene: TRBV27; D gene: .; J gene: TRBJ1-6; CDR3 protein: CASRMGSDNSPLHF; CDR3 DNA: TGTGCCAGCAGGATGGGTTCCGATAATTCACCCCTCCACTTT
clone size: .; V gene: TRBV12-3/TRBV12-4; D gene: .; J gene: TRBJ1-1; CDR3 protein: CASSLNLEAFF; CDR3 DNA: TGTGCCAGCAGTTTAAATCTGGAAGCTTTCTTT
clone size: few; V gene: TRBV27; D gene: .; J gene: TRBJ2-2; CDR3 protein: CASSQRRTVRTGELFF; CDR3 DNA: TGTGCCAGCAGCCAGAGGAGGACAGTACGGACCGGGGAGCTGTTTTTT